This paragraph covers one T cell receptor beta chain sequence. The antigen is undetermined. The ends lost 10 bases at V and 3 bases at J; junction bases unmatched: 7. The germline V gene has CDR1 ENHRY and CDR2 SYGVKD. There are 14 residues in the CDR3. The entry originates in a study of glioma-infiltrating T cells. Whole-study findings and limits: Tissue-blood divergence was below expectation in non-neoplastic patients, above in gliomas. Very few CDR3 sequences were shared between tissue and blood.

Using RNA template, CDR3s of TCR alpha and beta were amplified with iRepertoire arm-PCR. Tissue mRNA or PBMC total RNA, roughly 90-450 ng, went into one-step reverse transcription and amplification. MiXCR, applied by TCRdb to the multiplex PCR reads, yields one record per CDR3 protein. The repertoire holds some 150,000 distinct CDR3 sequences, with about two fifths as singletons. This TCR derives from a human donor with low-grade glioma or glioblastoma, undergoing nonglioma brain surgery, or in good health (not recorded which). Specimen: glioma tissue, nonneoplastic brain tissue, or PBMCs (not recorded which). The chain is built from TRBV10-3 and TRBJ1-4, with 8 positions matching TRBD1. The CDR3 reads CATRPGQANEKLFF. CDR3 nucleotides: TGTGCCACCCGCCCGGGACAGGCTAATGAAAAACTGTTTTTT.